This T cell receptor beta chain appears in the sequencing data of a study of human T cells and chemical hapten exposure. Turning to the study itself: The sensitizing agent was 2% DPC, placed on approximately 2 cm by approximately 2 cm of upper inner arm skin. Mostly female, the patients presented with alopecia areata, totalis or universalis.

MiXCR, run by TCRdb on the RACE reads, gives a single entry per CDR3 protein. The sample has around 110,000 distinct CDR3 sequences, 12% seen once. The germline V gene encodes CDR1 SEHNR and CDR2 FQNEAQ (reference sequence). The CDR3 contains 16 residues. The germline V and J ends were trimmed by 1 base and 0 bases, with 9 bases remaining between them. This clonotype has only a few counts. Time point indicated: pre-sensitization, week 0. As to treatment: therapeutic diphenylcyclopropenone sensitization with weekly scalp DPC. Sequencing used whole blood, obtained in connection with sensitization to the hapten diphenylcyclopropenone (DPC). This receptor was identified in a woman between 50 and 59 years old with alopecia areata. Some clones in this sample may be carry-over from other donors' samples. V usage is TRBV7-9 and J usage is TRBJ1-4; D is perhaps TRBD1 (5 bases). Here the CDR3 reads CASSLVRGATNEKLFF. Here the CDR3 DNA reads TGTGCCAGCAGCTTAGTACGGGGGGCAACTAATGAAAAACTGTTTTTT.